The rows below give T cell receptor beta chains drawn from one sample of a study of blood T cell repertoires in COVID-19. Assay: immunoSEQ multiplex PCR; the TCRdb copy retains only in-frame clones and omits some. The sample includes roughly 150,000 clones, around 83% of them seen just once. Source material: peripheral blood. These receptors originate from a woman aged 50 to 65 with acute or convalescent COVID-19. Both conserved end residues are part of each CDR3.

TRBV6-6	CATAVGVGDTQYF
TRBV2	CASSAGVNEQFF
TRBV4-2	CASSHRGLNTGELFF
TRBV5-6	CASSLAAADYGYTF
TRBV4-2	CASSQDGAGGPLDTQYF
TRBV7-6	CASSSLLAGGPNEQFF
TRBV3-1/TRBV3-2	CASSSSGGAGNEQFF
TRBV20-1	CSASSGRAYNEQFF
TRBV9	CASSQAAGGLTYEQYF
TRBV10-3	CAIRPRGQGSTDTQYF
TRBV7-2	CASSFQDTQYF
TRBV4-2	CASSQDRSGELFF
TRBV28	CASSLVGGDTTGELFF
TRBV7-2	CASGQGRGYGYTF
TRBV19	CASTLGQGSGYTF
TRBV9	CASSVVQGAHNEQFF
TRBV5-6	CASSLSIPSDTLPYKLFF
TRBV5-6	CASSHGRGAEQFF
TRBV15	CATSRQTGGKEKLFF